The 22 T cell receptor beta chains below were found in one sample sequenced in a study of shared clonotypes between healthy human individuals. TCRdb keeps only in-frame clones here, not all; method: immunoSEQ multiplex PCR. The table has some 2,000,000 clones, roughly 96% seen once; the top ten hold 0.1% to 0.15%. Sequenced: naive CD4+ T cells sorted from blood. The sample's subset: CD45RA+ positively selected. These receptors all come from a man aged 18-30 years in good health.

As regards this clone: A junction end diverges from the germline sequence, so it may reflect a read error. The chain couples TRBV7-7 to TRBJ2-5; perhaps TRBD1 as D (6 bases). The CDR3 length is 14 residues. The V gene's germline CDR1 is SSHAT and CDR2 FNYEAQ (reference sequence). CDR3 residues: CASSLLGAQETQYF. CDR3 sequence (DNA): TGTGCTAGCAGCCTTCTGGGGGCTCAAGAGACCCAGTACTTC.

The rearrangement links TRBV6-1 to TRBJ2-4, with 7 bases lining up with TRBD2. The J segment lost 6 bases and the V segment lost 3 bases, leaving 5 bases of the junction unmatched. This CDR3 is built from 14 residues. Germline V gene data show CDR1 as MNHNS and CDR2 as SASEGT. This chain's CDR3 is CASSDLAVVNIQYF. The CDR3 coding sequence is TGTGCCAGCAGTGACCTAGCGGTGGTAAACATTCAGTACTTC.

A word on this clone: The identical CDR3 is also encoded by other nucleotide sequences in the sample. DNA of the CDR3: TGTGCCAGCTCGGAGGGACGGAACACTGAAGCTTTCTTT. It is translated as CASSEGRNTEAFF. V is TRBV18 and J is TRBJ1-1, with D maybe TRBD1 (5 bases). Between the trimmed V and J ends, which lost 6 bases and 1 base, there was a span of 9 bases. CDR1 is KGHSH, CDR2 LQKENI, per germline. The CDR3 spans 13 residues.

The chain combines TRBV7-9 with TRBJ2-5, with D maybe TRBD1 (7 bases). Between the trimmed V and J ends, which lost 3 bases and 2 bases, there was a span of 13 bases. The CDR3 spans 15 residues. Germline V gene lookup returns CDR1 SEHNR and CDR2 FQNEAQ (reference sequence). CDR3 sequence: CASSFGGTEQETQYF. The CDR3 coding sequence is TGTGCCAGCAGCTTCGGAGGGACAGAACAAGAGACCCAGTACTTC. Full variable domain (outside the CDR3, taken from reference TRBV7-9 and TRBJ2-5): DTGVSQNPRHKITKRGQNVTFRCDPISEHNRLYWYRQTLGQGPEFLTYFQNEAQLEKSRLLSDRFSAERPKGSFSTLEIQRTEQGDSAMYLCASSFGGTEQETQYFGPGTRLLVL.

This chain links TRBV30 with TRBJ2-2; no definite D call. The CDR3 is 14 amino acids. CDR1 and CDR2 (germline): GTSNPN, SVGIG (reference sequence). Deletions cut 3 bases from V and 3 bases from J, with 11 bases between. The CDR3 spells CAWSAAPHTGELFF. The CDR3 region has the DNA TGTGCCTGGAGCGCGGCACCGCACACCGGGGAGCTGTTTTTT.

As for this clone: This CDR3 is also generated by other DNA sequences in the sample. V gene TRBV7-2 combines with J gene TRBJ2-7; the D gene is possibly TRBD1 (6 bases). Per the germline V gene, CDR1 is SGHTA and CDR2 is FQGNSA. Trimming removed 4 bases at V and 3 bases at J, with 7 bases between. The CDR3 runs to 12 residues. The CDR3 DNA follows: TGTGCCAGCAGCTCACAGGGCTACGAGCAGTACTTC. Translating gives CASSSQGYEQYF.

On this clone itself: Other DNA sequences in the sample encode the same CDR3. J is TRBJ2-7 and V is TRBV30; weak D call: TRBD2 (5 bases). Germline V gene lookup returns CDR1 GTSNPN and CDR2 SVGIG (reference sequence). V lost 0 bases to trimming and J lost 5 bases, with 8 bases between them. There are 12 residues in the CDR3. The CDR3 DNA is TGTGCCTGGAGTGTAACGGGGAACGAGCAGTACTTC. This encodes CAWSVTGNEQYF.

In DNA, the CDR3 is TGCGCCAGCAGCCCAGGGGGCACAGGATATGGCTACACCTTC. Translation gives CASSPGGTGYGYTF. This chain connects TRBV5-1 to TRBJ1-2, with 8 bases aligning to TRBD1. Germline assignment: CDR1 SGHRS and CDR2 YFSETQ. There are 14 residues in the CDR3. Unmatched junction bases numbered 7, after V lost 4 bases and J lost 5 bases.

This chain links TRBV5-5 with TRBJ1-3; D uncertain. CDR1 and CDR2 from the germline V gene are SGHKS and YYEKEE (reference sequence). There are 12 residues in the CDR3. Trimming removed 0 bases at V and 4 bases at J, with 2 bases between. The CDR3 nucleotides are TGTGCCAGCAGCTTGGTCGGAAACACCATATATTTT. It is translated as CASSLVGNTIYF.

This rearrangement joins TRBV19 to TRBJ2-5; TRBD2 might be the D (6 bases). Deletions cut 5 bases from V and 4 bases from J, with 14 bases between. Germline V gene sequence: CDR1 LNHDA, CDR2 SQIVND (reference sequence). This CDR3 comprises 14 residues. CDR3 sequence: CASSPTGVPETQYF. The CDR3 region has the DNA TGTGCCAGTAGTCCCACGGGAGTTCCAGAGACCCAGTACTTC.

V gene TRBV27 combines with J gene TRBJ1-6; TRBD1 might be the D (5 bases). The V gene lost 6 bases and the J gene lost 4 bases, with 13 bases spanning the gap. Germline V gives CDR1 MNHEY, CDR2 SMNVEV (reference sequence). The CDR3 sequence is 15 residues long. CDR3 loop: CASSPGRGYNSPLHF. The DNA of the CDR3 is TGTGCCAGCAGCCCAGGGCGCGGATATAATTCACCCCTCCACTTT.

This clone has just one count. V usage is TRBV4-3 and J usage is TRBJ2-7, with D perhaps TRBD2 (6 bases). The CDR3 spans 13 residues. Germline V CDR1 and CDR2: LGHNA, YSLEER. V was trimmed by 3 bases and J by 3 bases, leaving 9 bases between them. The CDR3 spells CASSHSGGYEQYF. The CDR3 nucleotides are TGCGCCAGCAGCCATAGCGGTGGCTACGAGCAGTACTTC.

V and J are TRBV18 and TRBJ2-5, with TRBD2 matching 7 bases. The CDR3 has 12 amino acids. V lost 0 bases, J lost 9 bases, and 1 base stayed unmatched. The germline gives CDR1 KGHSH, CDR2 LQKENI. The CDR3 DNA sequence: TGTGCCAGCTCACCACCTGGGGGGGCCCAGTACTTC. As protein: CASSPPGGAQYF.

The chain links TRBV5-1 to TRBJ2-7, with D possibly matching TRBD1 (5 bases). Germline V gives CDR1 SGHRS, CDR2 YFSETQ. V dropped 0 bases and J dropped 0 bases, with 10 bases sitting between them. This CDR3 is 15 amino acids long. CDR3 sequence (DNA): TGCGCCAGCAGCTTGGAGGAGACAGACTCCTACGAGCAGTACTTC. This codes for CASSLEETDSYEQYF.

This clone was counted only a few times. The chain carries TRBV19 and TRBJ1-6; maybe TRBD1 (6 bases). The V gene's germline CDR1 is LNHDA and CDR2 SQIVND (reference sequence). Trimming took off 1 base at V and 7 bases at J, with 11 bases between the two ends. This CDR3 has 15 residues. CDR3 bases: TGTGCCAGTAGTATAGGTCAGGGGCTGAATTCACCCCTCCACTTT. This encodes CASSIGQGLNSPLHF.

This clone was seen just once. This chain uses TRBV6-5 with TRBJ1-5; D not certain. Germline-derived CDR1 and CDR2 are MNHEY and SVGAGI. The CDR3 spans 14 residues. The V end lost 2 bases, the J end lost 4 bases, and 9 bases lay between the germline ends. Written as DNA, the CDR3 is TGTGCCAGCAGTTACAGCCAGACTAATCAGCCCCAGCATTTT. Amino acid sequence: CASSYSQTNQPQHF.

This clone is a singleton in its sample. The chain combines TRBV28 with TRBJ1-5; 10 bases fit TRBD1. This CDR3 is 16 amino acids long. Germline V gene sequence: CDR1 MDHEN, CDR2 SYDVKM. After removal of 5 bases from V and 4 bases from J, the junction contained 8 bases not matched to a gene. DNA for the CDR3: TGTGCCAGCAGTATTACCTGGGGACAGGGGAATCAGCCCCAGCATTTT. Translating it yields CASSITWGQGNQPQHF.

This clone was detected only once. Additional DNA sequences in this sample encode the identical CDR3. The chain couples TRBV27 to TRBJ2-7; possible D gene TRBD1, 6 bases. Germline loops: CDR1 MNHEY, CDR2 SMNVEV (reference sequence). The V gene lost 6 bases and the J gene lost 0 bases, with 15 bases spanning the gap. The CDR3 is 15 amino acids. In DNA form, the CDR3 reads TGTGCCAGCAGCCCCGACAGGCTAAGCTCCTACGAGCAGTACTTC. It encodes CASSPDRLSSYEQYF.

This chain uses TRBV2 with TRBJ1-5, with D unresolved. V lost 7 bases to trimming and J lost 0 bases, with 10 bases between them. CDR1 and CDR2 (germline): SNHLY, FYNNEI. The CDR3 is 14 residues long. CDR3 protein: CASTPIYSNQPQHF. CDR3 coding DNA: TGTGCCAGCACCCCGATCTATAGCAATCAGCCCCAGCATTTT.

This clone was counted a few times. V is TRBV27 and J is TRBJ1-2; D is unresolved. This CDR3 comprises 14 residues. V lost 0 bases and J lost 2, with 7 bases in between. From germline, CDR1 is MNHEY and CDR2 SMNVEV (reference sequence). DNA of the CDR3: TGTGCCAGCAGTTTATCGTTGCGGAACTATGGCTACACCTTC. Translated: CASSLSLRNYGYTF.

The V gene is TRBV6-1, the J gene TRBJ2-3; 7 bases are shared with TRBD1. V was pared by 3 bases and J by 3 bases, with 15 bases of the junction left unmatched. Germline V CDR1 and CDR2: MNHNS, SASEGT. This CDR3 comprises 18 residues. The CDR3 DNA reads TGTGCCAGCAGTGATCGGACGAGTTGGACAGGAATAACAGATACGCAGTATTTT. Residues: CASSDRTSWTGITDTQYF.

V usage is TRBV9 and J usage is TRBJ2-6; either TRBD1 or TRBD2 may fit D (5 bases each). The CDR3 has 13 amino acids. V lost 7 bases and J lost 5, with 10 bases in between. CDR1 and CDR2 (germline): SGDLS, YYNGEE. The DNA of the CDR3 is TGTGCCAGCGGGACCAACAGGGCCAACGTCCTGACTTTC. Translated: CASGTNRANVLTF.